The entry below gives a single T cell receptor beta chain sequence along with its context. The CDR3 spans 16 residues. V dropped 8 bases and J dropped 1; count of bases not matched to a gene: 11. Looked up from germline, CDR1 is MDHEN and CDR2 is SYDVKM. 60 Vbeta and 13 Jbeta primers were used in PCR. Assay: immunoSEQ multiplex PCR; the TCRdb copy retains only in-frame clones and omits some. This table holds approximately 84,000 clones, roughly 74% found once. This sample was included in a study of cytomegalovirus exposure and HLA in healthy donors. The origin of this receptor is a man aged 35 to 55 in good health and CMV-seronegative. Sequencing used PBMCs. The chain is built from TRBV28 and TRBJ1-1; 9 bases are shared with TRBD1. CDR3 sequence reads: CASRDRDFRGNTEAFF. CDR3 in DNA: TGTGCCAGCCGGGACAGGGACTTTAGGGGGAACACTGAAGCTTTCTTT.